One and the same sample provided the 26 T cell receptor beta chains below, sequenced in a study of blood T cell repertoires in COVID-19. Sequencing was performed with immunoSEQ multiplex PCR; in TCRdb, only in-frame clones are kept and a portion is missing. This sample carries 150,000 to 180,000 clones, 75% to 85% of them seen once, and the ten largest clones take around 0.62%. The sample consisted of peripheral blood. All receptors derive from a man aged 60 to 69 with acute or convalescent COVID-19.

The V gene is TRBV28, the J gene TRBJ2-7; TRBD1 matches at 7 bases. Germline assignment: CDR1 MDHEN and CDR2 SYDVKM. The length of the CDR3 is 15 residues. J gave up 2 bases and V 3 bases, and 7 bases lay outside the gene matches. CDR3 nucleotides: TGTGCCAGCAGTTTTCCACAGGGGACCCCCTACGAGCAGTACTTC. It encodes CASSFPQGTPYEQYF.

The CDR3 nucleotides read TGTGCCATCAGTGGATCAGGGGAAAACACCATATATTTT. It specifies CAISGSGENTIYF. This chain uses TRBV10-3 with TRBJ1-3; the D gene is possibly TRBD1 (6 bases). The germline CDR1 and CDR2 sequences are ENHRY and SYGVKD. V lost 4 bases, J lost 6 bases, and 10 bases lay in between. The CDR3 length is 13 residues.

J is TRBJ2-5 and V is TRBV7-3, with 8 bases lining up with TRBD2. The germline V gene has CDR1 SGHTA and CDR2 FQGTGA. The CDR3 loop spans 14 amino acids. V trimming: 2 bases; J trimming: 5 bases; junction bases outside the gene matches: 4. The CDR3 is CASSLGLASETQYF. The CDR3, as DNA: TGTGCCAGCAGCTTAGGACTAGCTTCGGAGACCCAGTACTTC.

J is TRBJ1-3 and V is TRBV9; 8 bases map to TRBD1. Germline V gives CDR1 SGDLS, CDR2 YYNGEE. The CDR3 loop spans 16 amino acids. V gave up 3 bases and J gave up 0 bases; unmatched junction bases: 5. This CDR3 reads CASSARQGSSGNTIYF. The CDR3 bases are TGTGCCAGCAGCGCCCGACAGGGGAGCTCTGGAAACACCATATATTTT.

The chain carries TRBV6-5 and TRBJ1-2; no clear D gene. The CDR3 consists of 13 residues. Per germline, CDR1 MNHEY and CDR2 SVGAGI. Trimming cost V 5 bases and J 3 bases, with 10 bases left between them. The CDR3 DNA is TGTGCCAGCAGTCGGCACGGGGACTATGGCTACACCTTC. Protein sequence: CASSRHGDYGYTF.

The rearrangement links TRBV2 to TRBJ1-2; D not certain. CDR1 is SNHLY, CDR2 FYNNEI, per germline. V was trimmed by 2 bases and J by 0 bases, leaving 4 bases between them. The CDR3 contains 13 residues. The CDR3 nucleotides are TGTGCCAGCAGTGAAAAGCCTAACTATGGCTACACCTTC. This sequence encodes CASSEKPNYGYTF.

The sample holds one count of this clone. The V gene is TRBV6-2 or TRBV6-3, the J gene TRBJ1-2, with D perhaps matching TRBD1 (6 bases). With 6 bases removed from V and 4 bases from J, the gap between germline ends came to 12 bases. The CDR3 runs to 13 residues. Per the germline V gene, CDR1 is MNHEY and CDR2 is SVGEGT. The CDR3: CASSLGQSYGYTF. The CDR3 region has the DNA TGTGCCAGCAGCCTAGGACAGTCCTATGGCTACACCTTC.

The V call is TRBV5-4, the J call TRBJ1-2; tentatively, D is TRBD1 (6 bases). With 3 bases removed from V and 6 bases from J, the gap between germline ends came to 15 bases. The CDR3 spans 14 residues. CDR1 is SGHNT and CDR2 is YYREEE in the germline V gene (reference sequence). The CDR3 loop reads CASSYWTEGNGYTF. The CDR3 DNA is TGTGCCAGCAGCTATTGGACAGAAGGTAATGGCTACACCTTC.

The chain uses TRBV29-1 and TRBJ1-1; 7 bases map to TRBD1. Germline CDR1 SQVTM, CDR2 ANQGSEA. V lost 6 bases, J lost 1 base, and 8 bases stayed unmatched. The CDR3 totals 14 residues. CDR3 bases: TGCAGCGTCAAGCAGACAGGGACGAACACTGAAGCTTTCTTT. Translated: CSVKQTGTNTEAFF.

This clone was counted a few times. The chain carries TRBV19 and TRBJ2-5, with a tentative D call TRBD1 (7 bases). Deletions cut 4 bases from V and 3 bases from J, with 21 bases between. The V gene's germline CDR1 is LNHDA and CDR2 SQIVND (reference sequence). This CDR3 is 17 amino acids long. The CDR3 DNA reads as TGTGCCAGTAGTACGTGGAGGGGGCCGGTTCGAGAAGAGACCCAGTACTTC. This encodes CASSTWRGPVREETQYF.

This clone came up once. The chain joins TRBV7-3 to TRBJ2-3; D is uncertain. The CDR3 extends over 14 amino acids. Germline V lookup: CDR1 SGHTA, CDR2 FQGTGA. Trimming stripped 5 bases from V and 4 bases from J, with 13 bases between. The CDR3 loop is CASSRGSVADTQYF. CDR3 coding DNA: TGTGCCAGCAGCCGCGGCTCGGTGGCAGATACGCAGTATTTT.

The chain uses TRBV2 and TRBJ2-2; 8 bases line up with TRBD1. CDR3 length: 17 residues. Germline V lookup: CDR1 SNHLY, CDR2 FYNNEI. The ends lost 5 bases at V and 1 base at J; junction bases unmatched: 9. This CDR3 is CASSPQGVVGNTGELFF. CDR3 DNA sequence: TGTGCCAGCAGTCCACAGGGGGTGGTGGGGAACACCGGGGAGCTGTTTTTT.

The V gene is TRBV3-1 (or the pseudogene TRBV3-2), the J gene TRBJ2-1; D is uncertain. The length of the CDR3 is 12 residues. Trimming removed 3 bases at V and 10 bases at J, with 10 bases between. Germline CDR1 reads LGHDT; CDR2 reads YNNKEL (reference sequence). Here the CDR3 DNA reads TGTGCCAGCAGCCATTCTTCTACGGAGCAGTTCTTC. This sequence encodes CASSHSSTEQFF.

The chain combines TRBV4-1 with TRBJ1-4, with 8 bases that match TRBD1. There are 17 residues in the CDR3. Germline CDR1 and CDR2: MGHRA and YSYEKL. V lost 6 bases and J lost 0; bases outside the gene matches: 9. The CDR3 DNA reads as TGCGCCAGCAGTTACCGGGACAGGACCACAACTAATGAAAAACTGTTTTTT. It codes for CASSYRDRTTTNEKLFF.

The chain couples TRBV3-1 (or the pseudogene TRBV3-2) to TRBJ2-5; D may be TRBD1 (6 bases). V was shortened by 1 base and J by 9 bases, with 18 bases between the two germline ends. The germline V gene has CDR1 LGHDT and CDR2 YNNKEL (reference sequence). The CDR3 spans 15 residues. The CDR3 nucleotides are TGTGCCAGCAGCCAAGTTCCTAGCTCAGAGGGGGCCCAGTACTTC. Its translation: CASSQVPSSEGAQYF.

The chain joins TRBV7-2 to TRBJ1-6; 12 bases are a match to TRBD1. V dropped 1 base and J dropped 6; count of bases not matched to a gene: 4. The germline V gene encodes CDR1 SGHTA and CDR2 FQGNSA. The CDR3 spans 17 residues. The CDR3: CASSLVGTGGVNSPLHF. Here the CDR3 DNA reads TGTGCCAGCAGCTTAGTAGGGACAGGGGGCGTTAATTCACCCCTCCACTTT.

This rearrangement joins TRBV29-1 to TRBJ1-3; possible D gene TRBD1, 6 bases. In germline, CDR1 is SQVTM, CDR2 ANQGSEA. V lost 5 bases and J lost 0, with 11 bases in between. The CDR3 consists of 14 residues. In nucleotides, the CDR3 is TGCAGCGTTCGCCGGGACACCTCTGGAAACACCATATATTTT. Translated: CSVRRDTSGNTIYF.

A single count supports this clone. Here the CDR3 DNA reads TGTGCCAGTGGCCCCAGCAGGTACACCTACAATGAGCAGTTCTTC. It specifies CASGPSRYTYNEQFF. The chain uses TRBV19 and TRBJ2-1; D gene unclear. V was clipped by 8 bases and J by 2 bases, with 16 bases between them. Per the germline V gene, CDR1 is LNHDA and CDR2 is SQIVND (reference sequence). This CDR3 has 15 amino acids.

J is TRBJ1-1 and V is TRBV7-9; possible D gene TRBD1, 6 bases. Germline V CDR1 and CDR2: SEHNR, FQNEAQ (reference sequence). CDR3 length: 14 amino acids. V lost 4 bases and J lost 6, with 15 bases in between. CDR3 coding DNA: TGTGCCAGCAGCTCAAGTGGGGCAGGGGCTGAAGCTTTCTTT. Translation: CASSSSGAGAEAFF. Filled out from reference TRBV7-9 and TRBJ1-1, the complete variable domain reads DTGVSQNPRHKITKRGQNVTFRCDPISEHNRLYWYRQTLGQGPEFLTYFQNEAQLEKSRLLSDRFSAERPKGSFSTLEIQRTEQGDSAMYLCASSSSGAGAEAFFGQGTRLTVV.

This clone came up once. The chain carries TRBV5-1 and TRBJ2-7, with TRBD1 matching 10 bases. CDR1 and CDR2 from the germline V gene are SGHRS and YFSETQ. V gave up 4 bases and J gave up 3 bases; unmatched junction bases: 10. CDR3 length: 16 amino acids. CDR3: CASSRTMGQGIYEQYF. CDR3 nucleotides: TGCGCCAGCAGCCGGACCATGGGACAGGGGATCTACGAGCAGTACTTC.

The chain has TRBV6-5 and TRBJ1-4, with D maybe TRBD1 (6 bases). V was shortened by 6 bases and J by 7 bases, with 18 bases between the two germline ends. This CDR3 has 15 amino acids. Germline CDR1 and CDR2: MNHEY and SVGAGI. The CDR3 spells CASRKTRGIGEKLFF. The CDR3 DNA follows: TGTGCCAGCAGGAAAACCAGGGGAATCGGTGAAAAACTGTTTTTT.

This sequence joins TRBV7-2 and TRBJ2-3; 7 bases are shared with TRBD2. The CDR3 sequence is 16 residues long. The V gene end was trimmed by 6 bases and the J gene end by 3 bases; junction bases not matched to a gene: 12. Germline V gene data show CDR1 as SGHTA and CDR2 as FQGNSA. The CDR3 coding sequence is TGTGCCAGCAGGCCCGCGGGGCTAGCGGCGACAGATACGCAGTATTTT. Translated: CASRPAGLAATDTQYF.

This CDR3 is CASSRFRDRGKEQTQYF. The CDR3 nucleotides read TGTGCCAGCAGCCGATTCCGGGACAGGGGGAAAGAGCAGACCCAGTACTTC. The V call is TRBV4-2, the J call TRBJ2-5; 11 bases map to TRBD1. CDR1 is LGHNA and CDR2 is YNFKEQ in the germline V gene. Trimming took 4 bases from V and 6 from J; bases not matched to a gene: 13. The CDR3 has 17 amino acids.

This chain links TRBV29-1 with TRBJ2-7; 7 nucleotides line up with TRBD1. Germline V lookup: CDR1 SQVTM, CDR2 ANQGSEA. V was clipped by 3 bases and J by 0 bases; unmatched bases: 2. The CDR3 spans 13 residues. CDR3 sequence: CSVEDRSSYEQYF. CDR3 bases: TGCAGCGTTGAGGACAGGAGCTCCTACGAGCAGTACTTC.

This chain uses TRBV12-3 or TRBV12-4 with TRBJ1-4; D remains unclear. The CDR3 sequence is 13 residues long. Trimming removed 6 bases at V and 7 bases at J, with 12 bases between. CDR3 sequence reads: CASSLTDGEKLFF. DNA for the CDR3: TGTGCCAGCAGCCTTACAGACGGTGAAAAACTGTTTTTT.

The V and J genes are TRBV6-2 or TRBV6-3 and TRBJ1-2; tentative D call: TRBD1 (5 bases). Trimming pared 4 bases from V and 0 bases from J, leaving 9 bases between. Per germline, CDR1 MNHEY and CDR2 SVGEGT. The CDR3 length is 14 residues. For the CDR3, the DNA is TGTGCCAGCAGTTTGGGGGGAGCTAACTATGGCTACACCTTC. Amino acids: CASSLGGANYGYTF.